This passage covers 9 T cell receptor beta chains from one sample sequenced in a study of beta chain features in type 1 diabetes. Study results and caveats: Moderate yet significant TCRB CDR3 shortening was seen in Type 1 diabetes patients in all four CD4+ subsets.

Their antigen targets remain unknown. Sequenced material consisted of expressed TCRB transcripts (all of the isolated RNA was reverse transcribed). TCRdb keeps only in-frame clones here, not all; method: immunoSEQ multiplex PCR. The sample shows 200,000 to 300,000 clones, 20% of them seen only once. The sample was naive CD4+ T cells from blood. The source of these receptors is a middle-aged woman with type 1 diabetes.

This clone was counted only a few times. V usage is TRBV6-6 and J usage is TRBJ1-1; a weak D match, TRBD1 (5 bases). Germline CDR1 and CDR2: MNHNY and SVGAGI (reference sequence). The CDR3 loop spans 15 amino acids. Trimming removed 4 bases from V and 0 bases from J, with 12 bases in between. The chain's CDR3 is CASSSQTALNTEAFF. The CDR3 region has the DNA TGTGCCAGCAGTTCCCAGACAGCTCTGAACACTGAAGCTTTCTTT.

In this sample, this clone turned up a few times. The V call is TRBV18, the J call TRBJ2-7; 7 bases match TRBD1. The trim removed 2 bases at V and 0 bases at J, leaving 4 bases unmatched. This CDR3 is 15 amino acids long. Germline values: CDR1 KGHSH, CDR2 LQKENI. The CDR3: CASSPDRVSSYEQYF. The CDR3 nucleotides are TGTGCCAGCTCACCAGACAGGGTGAGCTCCTACGAGCAGTACTTC. The variable domain in full, with the rest retrieved from reference TRBV18 and TRBJ2-7, is NAGVMQNPRHLVRRRGQEARLRCSPMKGHSHVYWYRQLPEEGLKFMVYLQKENIIDESGMPKERFSAEFPKEGPSILRIQQVVRGDSAAYFCASSPDRVSSYEQYFGPGTRLTVT.

This clone came up a few times. The chain links TRBV7-9 to TRBJ1-2, with 9 bases lining up with TRBD1. The CDR3 loop spans 15 amino acids. With 3 bases clipped from V and 2 bases from J, the junction kept 4 bases outside the gene matches. The germline gives CDR1 SEHNR, CDR2 FQNEAQ (reference sequence). This chain's CDR3 is CASSFTGGANYGYTF. The CDR3 DNA reads TGTGCCAGCAGCTTTACAGGGGGCGCGAACTATGGCTACACCTTC.

This clone has only a few counts. This chain connects TRBV30 to TRBJ2-7; possible D gene TRBD1, 6 bases. Germline values: CDR1 GTSNPN, CDR2 SVGIG (reference sequence). V gave up 4 bases and J gave up 3 bases, with 16 bases separating them. CDR3 length: 14 amino acids. The DNA for the CDR3 is TGTGCCTGGAACGCAGGGGCGTCTTTCTACGAGCAGTACTTC. Translated: CAWNAGASFYEQYF. Using reference TRBV30 and TRBJ2-7 for the parts outside the CDR3, the full variable domain is SQTIHQWPATLVQPVGSPLSLECTVEGTSNPNLYWYRQAAGRGLQLLFYSVGIGQISSEVPQNLSASRPQDRQFILSSKKLLLSDSGFYLCAWNAGASFYEQYFGPGTRLTVT.

The chain carries TRBV20-1 and TRBJ1-1; possibly TRBD1 for D (6 bases). This CDR3 has 11 residues. The germline V and J ends were trimmed by 6 bases and 5 bases, with 10 bases remaining between them. Looked up from germline, CDR1 is DFQATT and CDR2 is SNEGSKA (reference sequence). The CDR3 region has the DNA TGCAGTGCCAAGAGGGGGACTGAAGCTTTCTTT. Translating it yields CSAKRGTEAFF.

This clone showed up just a few times. The genes are TRBV2 and TRBJ1-1, with 8 positions matching TRBD1. Germline CDR1 SNHLY, CDR2 FYNNEI. J was trimmed by 6 bases and V by 1 base; bases with no gene match: 7. CDR3 length: 15 residues. CDR3 DNA: TGTGCCAGCAGTGAAGTTGGGACAGGCGACGCTGAAGCTTTCTTT. Encoded protein: CASSEVGTGDAEAFF.

This rearrangement joins TRBV15 to TRBJ2-5; 8 positions match TRBD2. After removal of 0 bases from V and 5 bases from J, the junction contained 5 bases not matched to a gene. CDR1 is LNHNV, CDR2 YYDKDF, per germline (reference sequence). This CDR3 is 15 amino acids long. CDR3 sequence (DNA): TGTGCCACCAGCAGAGATAAAACTAGCGGCGAGACCCAGTACTTC. Translated: CATSRDKTSGETQYF.

The rearrangement links TRBV25-1 to TRBJ1-6; TRBD1 matches 8 bases. The V and J ends lost 5 bases and 2 bases, in that order; junction bases with no gene match: 8. Germline V gives CDR1 MGHDK, CDR2 SYGVNS. CDR3 length: 17 residues. Here the CDR3 reads CASSRDAGGTYNSPLHF. The CDR3 bases are TGTGCCAGCAGTAGGGATGCAGGGGGCACCTATAATTCACCCCTCCACTTT. Complete variable domain (other parts from reference TRBV25-1 and TRBJ1-6): EADIYQTPRYLVIGTGKKITLECSQTMGHDKMYWYQQDPGMELHLIHYSYGVNSTEKGDLSSESTVSRIRTEHFPLTLESARPSHTSQYLCASSRDAGGTYNSPLHFGNGTRLTVT.

This clone showed up just a few times. The chain uses TRBV9 and TRBJ1-2; D might be TRBD1 (5 bases). CDR3 size: 15 residues. Germline V gene data show CDR1 as SGDLS and CDR2 as YYNGEE. With 1 base removed from V and 3 bases from J, the gap between germline ends came to 13 bases. CDR3 protein: CASSVSGRFDYGYTF. The CDR3 nucleotides are TGTGCCAGCAGCGTATCAGGGAGGTTTGACTATGGCTACACCTTC.